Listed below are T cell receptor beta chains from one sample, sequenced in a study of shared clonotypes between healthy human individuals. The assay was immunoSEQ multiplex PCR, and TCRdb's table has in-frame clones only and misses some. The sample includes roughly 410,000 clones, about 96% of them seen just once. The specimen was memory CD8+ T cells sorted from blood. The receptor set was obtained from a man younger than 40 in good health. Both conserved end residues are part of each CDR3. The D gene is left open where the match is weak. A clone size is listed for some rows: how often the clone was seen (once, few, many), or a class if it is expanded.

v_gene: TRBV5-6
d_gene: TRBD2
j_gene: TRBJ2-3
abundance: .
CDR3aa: CATNPGASGPVAQYF
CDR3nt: TGTGCCACCAATCCAGGGGCTAGCGGGCCTGTTGCGCAGTATTTT

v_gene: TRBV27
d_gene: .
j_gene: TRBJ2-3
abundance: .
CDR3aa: CASSLRVYTQYF
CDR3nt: TGTGCCAGCAGTTTAAGGGTATATACGCAGTATTTT

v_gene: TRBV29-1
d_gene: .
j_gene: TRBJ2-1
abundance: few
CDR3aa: CSALGQWQSEQFF
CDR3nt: TGCAGCGCCCTCGGACAGTGGCAGAGTGAGCAGTTCTTC

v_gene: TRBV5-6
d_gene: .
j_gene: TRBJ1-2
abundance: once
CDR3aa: CASSLDRDYGYTF
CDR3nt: TGTGCCAGCAGCTTGGACAGGGACTATGGCTACACCTTC

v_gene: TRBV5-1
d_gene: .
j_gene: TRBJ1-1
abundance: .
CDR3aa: CASSFQGRTEAFF
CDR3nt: TGCGCCAGCAGCTTCCAGGGTAGAACTGAAGCTTTCTTT

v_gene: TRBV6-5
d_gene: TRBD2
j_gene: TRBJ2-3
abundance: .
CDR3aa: CASSFAGGGVPDTQYF
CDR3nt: TGTGCCAGCAGTTTCGCGGGAGGTGGGGTTCCAGATACGCAGTATTTT

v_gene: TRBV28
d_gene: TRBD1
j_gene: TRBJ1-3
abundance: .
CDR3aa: CASERTGGWSGNTIYF
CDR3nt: TGTGCCAGCGAGCGGACAGGGGGCTGGTCTGGAAACACCATATATTTT

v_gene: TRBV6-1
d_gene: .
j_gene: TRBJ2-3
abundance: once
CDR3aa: CASSEGRTTTDTQYF
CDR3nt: TGTGCCAGCAGTGAAGGCCGGACGACCACAGATACGCAGTATTTT

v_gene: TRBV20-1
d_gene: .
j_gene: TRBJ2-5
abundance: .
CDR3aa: CSAKKETQYF
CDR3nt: TGCAGTGCCAAGAAAGAGACCCAGTACTTC

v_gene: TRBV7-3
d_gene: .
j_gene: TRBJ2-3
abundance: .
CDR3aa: CASSPTRLASTDTQYF
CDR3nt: TGTGCCAGCAGCCCGACGCGGTTGGCCAGCACAGATACGCAGTATTTT